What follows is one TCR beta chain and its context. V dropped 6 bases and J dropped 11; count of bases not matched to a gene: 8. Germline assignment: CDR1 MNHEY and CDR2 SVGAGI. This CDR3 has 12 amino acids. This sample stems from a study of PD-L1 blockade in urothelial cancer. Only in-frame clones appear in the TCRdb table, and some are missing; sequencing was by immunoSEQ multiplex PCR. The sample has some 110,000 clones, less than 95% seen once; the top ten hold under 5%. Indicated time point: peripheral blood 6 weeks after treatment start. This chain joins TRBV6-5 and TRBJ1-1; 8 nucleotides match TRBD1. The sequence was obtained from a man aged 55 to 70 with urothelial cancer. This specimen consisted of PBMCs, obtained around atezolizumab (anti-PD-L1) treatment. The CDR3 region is CASSPWTGSAFF. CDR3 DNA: TGTGCCAGCAGCCCTTGGACAGGGAGCGCTTTCTTT.